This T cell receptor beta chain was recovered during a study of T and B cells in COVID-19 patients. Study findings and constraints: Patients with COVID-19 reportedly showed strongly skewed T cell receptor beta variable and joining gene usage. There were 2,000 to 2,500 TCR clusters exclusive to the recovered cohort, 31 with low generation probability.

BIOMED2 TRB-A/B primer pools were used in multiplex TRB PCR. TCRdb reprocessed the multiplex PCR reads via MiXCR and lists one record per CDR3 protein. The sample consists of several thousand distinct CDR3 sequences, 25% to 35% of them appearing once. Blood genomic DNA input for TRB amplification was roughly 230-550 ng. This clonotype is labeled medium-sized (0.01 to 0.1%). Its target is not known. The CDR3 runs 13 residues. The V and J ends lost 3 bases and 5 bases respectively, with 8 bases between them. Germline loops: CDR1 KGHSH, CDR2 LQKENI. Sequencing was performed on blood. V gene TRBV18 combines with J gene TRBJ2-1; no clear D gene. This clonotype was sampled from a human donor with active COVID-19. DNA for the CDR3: TGTGCCAGCTCACCCCAGGTGGACAATGAGCAGTTCTTC. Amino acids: CASSPQVDNEQFF. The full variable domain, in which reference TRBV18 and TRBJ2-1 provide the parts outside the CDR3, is NAGVMQNPRHLVRRRGQEARLRCSPMKGHSHVYWYRQLPEEGLKFMVYLQKENIIDESGMPKERFSAEFPKEGPSILRIQQVVRGDSAAYFCASSPQVDNEQFFGPGTRLTVL.